The text below deals with one T cell receptor beta chain. This entry is derived from a study of control samples from healthy donors and cancer patients. V gave up 5 bases and J gave up 1 base, with 11 bases separating them. Germline CDR1 is LNHDA and CDR2 is SQIVND (reference sequence). This CDR3 is built from 14 residues. TCRdb's table, derived via immunoSEQ multiplex PCR, lists solely in-frame clones and lacks some. This sample has tens of thousands of clones, with roughly 80% found just once. This sequence joins TRBV19 and TRBJ2-5; a possible D gene is TRBD1 (6 bases). Sequencing input: PBMCs. The clonotype originates from a man aged 70 or older with lung cancer. CDR3 loop: CASSSPTGQETQYF. The CDR3 nucleotides are TGTGCCAGTAGTTCCCCGACAGGCCAAGAGACCCAGTACTTC.